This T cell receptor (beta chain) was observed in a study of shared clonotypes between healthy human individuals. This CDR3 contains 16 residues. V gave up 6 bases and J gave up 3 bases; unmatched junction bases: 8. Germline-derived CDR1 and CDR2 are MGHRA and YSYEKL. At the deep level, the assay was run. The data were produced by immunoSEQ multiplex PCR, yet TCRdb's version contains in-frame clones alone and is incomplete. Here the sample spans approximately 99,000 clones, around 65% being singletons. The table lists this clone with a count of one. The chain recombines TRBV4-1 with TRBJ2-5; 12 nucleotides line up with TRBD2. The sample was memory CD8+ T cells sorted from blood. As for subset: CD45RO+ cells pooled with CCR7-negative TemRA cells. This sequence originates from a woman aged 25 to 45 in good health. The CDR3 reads CASRGRLAGAEETQYF. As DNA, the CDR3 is TGCGCCAGCAGGGGTAGACTAGCGGGAGCGGAAGAGACCCAGTACTTC.